This note documents a single TCR beta chain sequence. Participant age was roughly 18 to 89 years, and participants resided in approximately 24 US areas. Donors in Cohort 3 who had recovered were those with two negative PCRs, healthcare professional clearance, or resolution of their symptoms. The germline V gene has CDR1 SEHNR and CDR2 FQNEAQ (reference sequence). V lost 7 bases to trimming and J lost 1 base, with 12 bases between them. The CDR3 covers 14 residues. In the original analysis: It was from reference gene primer amplification that nucleated cell counts were estimated. Clones were sequenced by immunoSEQ multiplex PCR, and TCRdb holds only the in-frame ones, with some missing. That table gives V, J and clone size, and the DNA gave D and trimming. The sample records 200,000 to 250,000 clones, about 83% being singletons. The data were obtained in a study of blood T cell repertoires in COVID-19. On the study more broadly: Samples taken during acute and convalescent COVID-19 were collected in the United States, Italy and Spain.

This chain joins TRBV7-9 and TRBJ2-3, with TRBD2 as a possible D gene (6 bases). Sequenced input: PBMCs or T cells enriched from blood (not recorded which). The source is a woman aged 35 to 49 who had recovered from COVID-19. The CDR3: CASTAGTGTDTQYF. CDR3 bases: TGTGCCAGCACCGCAGGGACTGGCACAGATACGCAGTATTTT. Looking up the rest from reference TRBV7-9 and TRBJ2-3 gives the full variable domain: DTGVSQNPRHKITKRGQNVTFRCDPISEHNRLYWYRQTLGQGPEFLTYFQNEAQLEKSRLLSDRFSAERPKGSFSTLEIQRTEQGDSAMYLCASTAGTGTDTQYFGPGTRLTVL.